This is a list of T cell receptor beta chains from one sample in a study of PD-L1 blockade in urothelial cancer. TCRdb's copy holds only in-frame clones and misses some; the assay was immunoSEQ multiplex PCR. The sample shows more than 45,000 clones, around 72% of them seen only once. Material: PBMCs, obtained around atezolizumab (anti-PD-L1) treatment. The receptors were sampled from a man aged 65 to 79 with urothelial cancer. Both conserved end residues are part of each CDR3. Each record gives: clone size, D gene, V gene, J gene, CDR3 DNA, CDR3 protein. D genes are given only for firm matches. Size values are once, few and many counts, or a class for expanded clones, and some rows have none.

>.|TRBD1|TRBV6-5|TRBJ2-3
TGTGCCAGCAAGTGGACAGGGGCAGATACGCAGTATTTT
CASKWTGADTQYF
>.|.|TRBV5-1|TRBJ2-7
TGCGCCAGCAGCTTCAGCCCCGACGGGGAGCAGTACTTC
CASSFSPDGEQYF
>.|TRBD1|TRBV5-8|TRBJ1-6
TGTGCCAGCAGCTTGGGACCAGGGGGCGCTCGGAATTCACCCCTCCACTTT
CASSLGPGGARNSPLHF
>.|TRBD1|TRBV9|TRBJ2-5
TGTGCCAGCGCAAAGACCGGGACAGCCAAAGAGACCCAGTACTTC
CASAKTGTAKETQYF
>.|.|TRBV7-2|TRBJ1-6
TGTGCCAGCAGCTTAACGCCCAGCTCCTATAATTCACCCCTCCACTTT
CASSLTPSSYNSPLHF
>.|.|TRBV19|TRBJ2-4
TGTGCCAGTAGTCAGCGGGACACCCTAGCCAAAAACATTCAGTACTTC
CASSQRDTLAKNIQYF
>.|TRBD1|TRBV27|TRBJ1-5
TGTGCCAGCAGTCCCGGGACAGGGAATCAGCCCCAGCATTTT
CASSPGTGNQPQHF
>.|TRBD2|TRBV5-5|TRBJ2-2
TGTGCCAGCAGCTTGACTAGCGAGTACACCGGGGAGCTGTTTTTT
CASSLTSEYTGELFF
>.|TRBD2|TRBV5-6|TRBJ2-5
TGTGCCAGCAGCCCAAAACTAGCGGGAGACGGGCAGACCCAGTACTTC
CASSPKLAGDGQTQYF
>once|TRBD1|TRBV4-2|TRBJ2-3
TGTGCCAGCAGCCAAGGAACAGGGGTTAGCACAGATACGCAGTATTTT
CASSQGTGVSTDTQYF
>.|.|TRBV6-1|TRBJ1-1
TGTGCCAGCAGTGATCCGGACACTGAAGCTTTCTTT
CASSDPDTEAFF
>.|TRBD2|TRBV7-8|TRBJ2-2
TGTGCCAGCAGGACCGAATTCAGCGGGGCTAACACCGGGGAGCTGTTTTTT
CASRTEFSGANTGELFF
>.|TRBD2|TRBV28|TRBJ2-5
TGTGCCAGCAGTTTAGAAGCGGGAATCCGAGAGACCCAGTACTTC
CASSLEAGIRETQYF
>once|TRBD2|TRBV30|TRBJ2-2
TGTGCCTGGAGTGTAGCGGGAGGGCGGGCCGGGGAGCTGTTTTTT
CAWSVAGGRAGELFF
>few|.|TRBV7-2|TRBJ1-5
TGTGCCAGCAGCGCACGGGGGACGGGCAATCAGCCCCAGCATTTT
CASSARGTGNQPQHF
>once|.|TRBV28|TRBJ1-2
TGTGCCAGCAGTTTGCGTGGTTCCTATGGCTACACCTTC
CASSLRGSYGYTF
>.|.|TRBV7-3|TRBJ2-1
TGTGCCAGCAGCTTAGGGGACACTCCGGGCAATGAGCAGTTCTTC
CASSLGDTPGNEQFF
>.|.|TRBV30|TRBJ2-7
TGTGCCTGGAGTGGGCCCGTCGAGCAGTACTTC
CAWSGPVEQYF
>.|TRBD1|TRBV11-2|TRBJ2-1
TGTGCCAGCAGCTTAGACCAGGGGGTCTTATACAATGAGCAGTTCTTC
CASSLDQGVLYNEQFF
>.|.|TRBV4-3|TRBJ2-1
TGCGCCAGCAGCCAAGATCAAGACCTAGCCGGGAATGAGCAGTTCTTC
CASSQDQDLAGNEQFF
>.|TRBD1|TRBV7-2|TRBJ1-3
TGTGCCAGCAGCCCCACAGGGGATGGAAACACCATATATTTT
CASSPTGDGNTIYF
>few|.|TRBV4-2|TRBJ1-4
TGTGCCAGCAGCCAAGAGCGCATTAATGAAAAACTGTTTTTT
CASSQERINEKLFF
>.|TRBD2|TRBV9|TRBJ2-1
TGTGCCAGCAGCGTAGCAGCGGGAGGATACAATGAGCAGTTCTTC
CASSVAAGGYNEQFF
>.|TRBD2|TRBV7-2|TRBJ2-3
TGTGCCAGCAGCGCCGCTAGCGGTAGCACAGATACGCAGTATTTT
CASSAASGSTDTQYF
>.|.|TRBV28|TRBJ2-4
TGTGCCAGCAGTCAAACCGGGACACTAGCCAAAAACATTCAGTACTTC
CASSQTGTLAKNIQYF